The TCR beta chain under discussion was sequenced for a study of blood T cell repertoires in COVID-19. Germline CDR1 KGHDR, CDR2 SFDVKD. CDR3 size: 15 residues. Trimming took 10 bases from V and 2 from J; bases not matched to a gene: 8. Original data processing: Cell counts per sample came from amplifying reference gene primers. Libraries were prepared by immunoSEQ multiplex PCR; TCRdb keeps only in-frame clonotypes and omits some of them. V, J and clone size reflect that table, while D and trimming were determined from the DNA. This sample has 88,000 or so clones, with 70% to 80% found just once. Source material: peripheral blood. The sequence derives from a human donor in a cohort sampled during active COVID-19. The chain employs TRBV24-1 and TRBJ2-1; 9 positions match TRBD2. CDR3 sequence: CATSGGRGTYNEQFF. CDR3 nucleotide sequence: TGTGCCACGAGCGGGGGGAGGGGGACCTACAATGAGCAGTTCTTC.